These T cell receptor beta chains were read from a single sample in a study of T cell changes during pregnancy in multiple sclerosis. Libraries were prepared by immunoSEQ multiplex PCR; TCRdb keeps only in-frame clonotypes and omits some of them. The sample carries over 35,000 clones, about 95% recorded once. The specimen comprised CD4+ T cells from peripheral blood mononuclear cells, sampled in the second trimester of pregnancy. The receptors come from a female donor with multiple sclerosis, enrolled in a pregnancy study. CDR3s include the opening cysteine and the closing phenylalanine or tryptophan. The order of the fields is V gene, J gene, clone size, D gene, CDR3 protein, CDR3 DNA. A D gene is named only where the DNA matches it firmly. The size of a clone is reported for some rows only, either as once, few or many, or as a class for expanded clones.

TRBV6-5	TRBJ2-1	NA	TRBD2	CASSYLSSGNGNEQFF	TGTGCCAGCAGTTACTTGTCTAGCGGGAATGGCAATGAGCAGTTCTTC
TRBV7-8	TRBJ1-1	NA	TRBD1	CASSSAPGQGGNTEAFF	TGTGCCAGCAGCTCTGCCCCGGGACAGGGAGGGAACACTGAAGCTTTCTTT
TRBV29-1	TRBJ2-5	once	NA	CSASERQETQYF	TGCAGCGCATCCGAACGGCAAGAGACCCAGTACTTC
TRBV7-3	TRBJ2-1	NA	TRBD2	CASSLTTSGSYNEQFF	TGTGCCAGCAGCTTAACGACTAGCGGTTCCTACAATGAGCAGTTCTTC
TRBV2	TRBJ1-4	NA	NA	CASKRSTNEKLFF	TGTGCCAGCAAGAGGAGTACTAATGAAAAACTGTTTTTT
TRBV7-8	TRBJ2-1	NA	TRBD1	CASSLAGQGTYNEQFF	TGTGCCAGCAGCTTAGCTGGACAGGGGACCTACAATGAGCAGTTCTTC
TRBV27	TRBJ2-7	NA	TRBD2	CASSSLRTSGPYEQYF	TGTGCCAGCAGTTCCCTTAGGACTAGCGGCCCCTACGAGCAGTACTTC
TRBV27	TRBJ1-1	NA	TRBD1	CASSLIQGTTDAFF	TGTGCCAGCAGTTTGATACAGGGGACCACGGACGCTTTCTTT
TRBV5-1	TRBJ2-5	NA	NA	CASSLAGGLQETQYF	TGCGCCAGCAGCTTGGCAGGGGGACTCCAAGAGACCCAGTACTTC
TRBV5-1	TRBJ1-6	NA	TRBD1	CASSTVTGGSSPLHF	TGCGCCAGCAGCACCGTGACAGGGGGCAGTTCACCCCTCCACTTT
TRBV18	TRBJ2-5	once	TRBD1	CASSPLSQGARETQYF	TGTGCCAGCTCACCACTATCCCAGGGGGCACGGGAGACCCAGTACTTC
TRBV19	TRBJ1-1	NA	NA	CASSSWNTEAFF	TGTGCCAGTAGTTCGTGGAACACTGAAGCTTTCTTT
TRBV2	TRBJ2-3	NA	NA	CASREQGPTDTQYF	TGTGCCAGCAGAGAACAGGGCCCCACAGATACGCAGTATTTT
TRBV18	TRBJ1-5	NA	TRBD1	CASSPPGQGIYQPQHF	TGTGCCAGCTCACCACCGGGACAGGGGATCTATCAGCCCCAGCATTTT
TRBV5-1	TRBJ2-7	once	TRBD2	CASRTTSGGSYEQYF	TGCGCCAGCAGGACGACTAGCGGGGGGTCCTACGAGCAGTACTTC
TRBV7-9	TRBJ2-4	NA	NA	CASSLGGGPLAKNIQYF	TGTGCCAGCAGCTTAGGGGGGGGGCCACTAGCCAAAAACATTCAGTACTTC
TRBV11-2	TRBJ2-5	NA	NA	CASSVLHGLPGVMYF	TGTGCCAGCAGCGTCCTCCACGGTCTTCCTGGAGTGATGTACTTC
TRBV13	TRBJ1-2	NA	TRBD1	CASSLLQGINYGYTF	TGTGCCAGCAGCTTATTACAGGGGATTAACTATGGCTACACCTTC
TRBV6-6	TRBJ1-2	NA	NA	CASSYERDYGYTF	TGTGCCAGCAGTTACGAGAGGGACTATGGCTACACCTTC
TRBV18	TRBJ2-5	once	NA	CASSSYRAQETQYF	TGTGCCAGCTCATCATACAGGGCCCAAGAGACCCAGTACTTC
TRBV27	TRBJ2-1	NA	NA	CASSLREVGHNEQFF	TGTGCCAGCAGTTTAAGGGAGGTGGGCCACAATGAGCAGTTCTTC
TRBV20-1	TRBJ1-4	NA	NA	CSASGEKLFF	TGCAGTGCTAGTGGCGAAAAACTGTTTTTT
TRBV6-5	TRBJ2-7	NA	TRBD1	CASSYGGQSYEQYF	TGTGCCAGCAGTTACGGGGGACAGTCCTACGAGCAGTACTTC
TRBV2	TRBJ1-1	NA	NA	CASRGRTSGRNTEAFF	TGTGCCAGCAGGGGGCGGACAAGTGGTCGGAACACTGAAGCTTTCTTT
TRBV19	TRBJ1-5	NA	TRBD1	CASSLPEGQGSQPQHF	TGTGCCAGTAGTCTCCCGGAAGGACAGGGCTCTCAGCCCCAGCATTTT
TRBV11-2	TRBJ2-5	NA	NA	CASSLGFGVETQYF	TGTGCCAGCAGCTTAGGGTTCGGGGTTGAGACCCAGTACTTC
TRBV7-6	TRBJ1-1	NA	NA	CAVVGGGSWSEAFF	TGTGCCGTAGTAGGGGGGGGTTCTTGGTCTGAAGCTTTCTTT
TRBV4-2	TRBJ2-2	NA	NA	CASSQVANTGELFF	TGTGCCAGCAGCCAAGTCGCGAACACCGGGGAGCTGTTTTTT